This T cell receptor (beta chain) was observed in a study of T-cell reconstitution after alpha-beta-depleted transplantation in children. Study-wide results and caveats: It was surviving recipient T cells and thymic progenitors that gave some patients high TCRbeta diversity at day 60. Reportedly, roughly two months post-transplant, alpha-beta T cells arose from several hundred expanded graft clones. Most T-cell counts and diversity one year after the transplant came from T cells that were newly produced.

Comment on this clonotype: Its antigen is currently unknown.

Preparation of the TCRbeta library used unique molecular identifiers. TCRdb re-derived calls from the PCR reads in MiXCR, one entry per CDR3 protein. The sample includes under 20,000 distinct CDR3 sequences, 10% to 15% seen only once; the top ten take 35%. The sequence was obtained from a female patient aged 2-9 years who had a stem cell transplant for congenital amegakaryocytic thrombocytopenia, so the T cells may come from the graft donor. The sequencing here drew on PBMCs, mostly from graft donor cells, taken 60 days after TCRalphabeta/CD19-depleted stem cell transplant.

CDR3 residues: CASSLGGRGNTIYF. In DNA form, the CDR3 reads TGTGCCAGCAGCTTGGGGGGAAGGGGAAACACCATATATTTT. The genes are TRBV11-2 and TRBJ1-3; tentative D call: TRBD1 (5 bases). CDR3 size: 14 residues. Germline CDR1 is SGHAT and CDR2 is FQNNGV. V dropped 3 bases and J dropped 4 bases, with 10 bases sitting between them.